One and the same sample provided the 26 T cell receptor beta chains below, sequenced in a study of T cells in Graves' hyperthyroidism and ophthalmopathy. Amplified regions were TCR beta CDR3 sequences from RNA transcripts. With the HTBI primer set, the TCR CDR3 went through a first round of RT-PCR. MiXCR was run by TCRdb on the multiplex PCR reads, yielding one entry per CDR3 protein. The sample holds about 380,000 distinct CDR3 sequences; approximately 12% are singletons and the top ten take around 20%. Sequenced sample: blood. These receptors were taken from a man aged 25 to 40 with Graves' hyperthyroidism that later progressed to Graves' ophthalmopathy.

In this sample, this clonotype turned up many times. The genes are TRBV6-1 and TRBJ2-2, with D hard to call. The germline V gene encodes CDR1 MNHNS and CDR2 SASEGT. The CDR3 covers 13 residues. V lost 7 bases, J lost 3 bases, and 9 bases lay in between. The DNA of the CDR3 is TGTGCCAGCATGACTGGAGACACCGGGGAGCTGTTTTTT. This sequence encodes CASMTGDTGELFF.

In this sample, this clonotype turned up many times. This chain links TRBV28 with TRBJ1-1, with a weak D call TRBD1 (5 bases). CDR3 length equals 14 residues. In germline, CDR1 is MDHEN, CDR2 SYDVKM. V gave up 6 bases and J gave up 3 bases, with 14 bases separating them. DNA for the CDR3: TGTGCCAGCAGACTACCCCCGGGGGACACTGAAGCTTTCTTT. Translation gives CASRLPPGDTEAFF.

The gene calls are TRBV6-1 and TRBJ1-5; D perhaps matches TRBD1 (5 bases). V gave up 4 bases and J gave up 2 bases, with 12 bases separating them. The length of the CDR3 is 15 residues. Germline CDR1 MNHNS, CDR2 SASEGT. This CDR3 reads CASSAIGGGNQPQHF. In nucleotides, the CDR3 is TGTGCCAGCAGTGCGATTGGGGGGGGCAATCAGCCCCAGCATTTT.

This clonotype has more than one count but fewer than ten. The rearrangement joins TRBV11-3 to TRBJ2-7; 10 positions match TRBD2. From germline, CDR1 is SGHNT and CDR2 YENEEA. V dropped 3 bases and J dropped 3; count of bases not matched to a gene: 14. The CDR3 has 18 amino acids. The CDR3 DNA follows: TGTGCCAGCAGCTTGGCTAGCGGGGGATATTCGGGGTACTACGAGCAGTACTTC. It codes for CASSLASGGYSGYYEQYF. Based on the CDR3 plus reference TRBV11-3 and TRBJ2-7, the full variable domain is EAGVVQSPRYKIIEKKQPVAFWCNPISGHNTLYWYLQNLGQGPELLIRYENEEAVDDSQLPKDRFSAERLKGVDSTLKIQPAELGDSAVYLCASSLASGGYSGYYEQYFGPGTRLTVT.

The table lists this clonotype with a few counts. This chain connects TRBV29-1 to TRBJ2-1; no clear D gene. The CDR3 sequence is 15 residues long. V gave up 1 base and J gave up 3 bases, with 13 bases separating them. CDR1 and CDR2 from the germline V gene are SQVTM and ANQGSEA. The CDR3 DNA sequence: TGCAGCGTTGAAGCCTTCGGACCGGACTACAATGAGCAGTTCTTC. Protein product: CSVEAFGPDYNEQFF.

This clonotype was seen at least ten times. This chain joins TRBV3-1 and TRBJ1-2; D is unclear. Germline values: CDR1 LGHDT, CDR2 YNNKEL (reference sequence). CDR3 length equals 15 residues. The V and J ends lost 1 base and 4 bases respectively, with 13 bases between them. CDR3 nucleotide sequence: TGTGCCAGCAGCCAAGGGGTTGGGGAACCCTATGGCTACACCTTC. It yields the protein CASSQGVGEPYGYTF.

The chain uses TRBV12-5 and TRBJ2-1; 12 bases line up with TRBD2. The V and J ends lost 0 bases and 7 bases, in that order; junction bases with no gene match: 4. CDR1 and CDR2 (germline): LGHNT, FRNRAP. This CDR3 contains 16 residues. CDR3 bases: TGTGCTAGTGGTTTGGTTATCGGACTAGCGGGGAATGAGCAGTTCTTC. It yields the protein CASGLVIGLAGNEQFF.

This clonotype was seen ten or more times. The chain has TRBV11-2 and TRBJ2-5, with TRBD1 identical over 8 bases. V trimming: 4 bases; J trimming: 2 bases; junction bases outside the gene matches: 9. Germline lookup yields CDR1 SGHAT and CDR2 FQNNGV. This CDR3 contains 16 residues. This chain's CDR3 is CASSSRTGWAQETQYF. In DNA form, the CDR3 reads TGTGCCAGCAGCTCTAGGACAGGGTGGGCACAAGAGACCCAGTACTTC.

The chain couples TRBV20-1 to TRBJ2-3; D remains ambiguous. The CDR3 is made up of 13 amino acids. Looked up from germline, CDR1 is DFQATT and CDR2 is SNEGSKA (reference sequence). Deletions cut 4 bases from V and 4 bases from J, with 12 bases between. The CDR3 protein is CSAIEFWADTQYF. Written as DNA, the CDR3 is TGCAGTGCTATCGAGTTCTGGGCAGATACGCAGTATTTT.

The V call is TRBV4-1, the J call TRBJ1-4; TRBD1 might be the D (6 bases). The CDR3 is made up of 15 amino acids. V was trimmed by 2 bases and J by 3 bases, leaving 10 bases between them. The germline CDR1 and CDR2 sequences are MGHRA and YSYEKL. CDR3 nucleotide sequence: TGCGCCAGCAGCCAACGACCAGGGGCTAATGAAAAACTGTTTTTT. As protein: CASSQRPGANEKLFF.

In this sample, this clonotype turned up a few times. The V and J genes are TRBV6-1 and TRBJ2-3; D might be TRBD2 (5 bases). With 7 bases removed from V and 4 bases from J, the gap between germline ends came to 9 bases. Germline CDR1 reads MNHNS; CDR2 reads SASEGT. CDR3 length equals 12 residues. This CDR3 reads CASTTEADTQYF. The DNA of the CDR3 is TGTGCCAGCACGACGGAGGCAGATACGCAGTATTTT.

This clonotype was counted at least ten times. The chain is built from TRBV12-3 or TRBV12-4 and TRBJ2-7; a weak D match, TRBD1 (5 bases). The ends were cut back, 5 bases at V and 2 bases at J, with 10 bases in the middle. This CDR3 has 13 amino acids. The CDR3 bases are TGTGCCAGCAGTCACTCCAGGGCCTACGAGCAGTACTTC. Translated, it gives CASSHSRAYEQYF.

This clonotype was counted many times. The chain links TRBV24-1 to TRBJ1-5; unclear D gene. The V and J ends lost 4 bases and 0 bases respectively, with 6 bases between them. The length of the CDR3 is 14 residues. The V gene's germline CDR1 is KGHDR and CDR2 SFDVKD. CDR3 sequence reads: CATSDQYSNQPQHF. The CDR3 DNA follows: TGTGCCACCAGTGACCAATATAGCAATCAGCCCCAGCATTTT.

This clonotype was counted many times. The rearrangement joins TRBV27 to TRBJ1-2; D is possibly TRBD1 (6 bases). The CDR3 sequence is 13 residues long. Germline lookup yields CDR1 MNHEY and CDR2 SMNVEV (reference sequence). The V end lost 5 bases, the J end lost 2 bases, and 9 bases lay between the germline ends. CDR3 sequence: CASSIDRNYGYTF. Written as DNA, the CDR3 is TGTGCCAGCAGTATCGACAGGAACTATGGCTACACCTTC.

On this clonotype itself: Germline and junction disagree at one end, which may indicate a read error. This chain uses TRBV19 with TRBJ2-7, with 9 bases aligning to TRBD1. The CDR3 runs to 16 residues. CDR1 is LNHDA, CDR2 SQIVND, per germline (reference sequence). The CDR3 is CANSPSTRDRDHEQYF. CDR3 DNA: TGTGCCAATAGTCCCTCAACCCGGGACAGGGACCACGAGCAGTACTTC.

This clonotype was detected a few times. The CDR3 loop is CASRTGYTNEKLFF. In nucleotides, the CDR3 is TGTGCCAGCCGCACAGGGTACACTAATGAAAAACTGTTTTTT. V usage is TRBV11-2 and J usage is TRBJ1-4; possible D gene TRBD1, 6 bases. Germline V gene lookup returns CDR1 SGHAT and CDR2 FQNNGV. CDR3 size: 14 residues. V was trimmed by 8 bases and J by 2 bases, leaving 12 bases between them.

This clonotype was counted a few times. The chain is built from TRBV9 and TRBJ1-3, with D tentatively TRBD1 (6 bases). The V gene's germline CDR1 is SGDLS and CDR2 YYNGEE. The ends were cut back, 0 bases at V and 3 bases at J, with 13 bases in the middle. The CDR3 is 16 residues long. The CDR3 here is CASSVAAGHRGNTIYF. CDR3 DNA: TGTGCCAGCAGCGTAGCCGCGGGACACCGTGGAAACACCATATATTTT.

In its sample, this clonotype was seen many times. The CDR3 nucleotides are TGTGCCTGGAGGGCCGGTTCCTACAATGAGCAGTTCTTC. Amino acid sequence: CAWRAGSYNEQFF. V and J are TRBV30 and TRBJ2-1; unclear D gene. CDR3 length: 13 amino acids. The V end was cut by 3 bases, the J end by 1 base, with 7 bases between. Germline-derived CDR1 and CDR2 are GTSNPN and SVGIG (reference sequence).

This clonotype has a handful of counts. J is TRBJ2-5 and V is TRBV24-1; 9 nucleotides match TRBD2. With V trimmed by 3 bases and J by 2 bases, 6 bases remained unmatched. The germline V gene has CDR1 KGHDR and CDR2 SFDVKD. The CDR3 length is 16 residues. Written as DNA, the CDR3 is TGTGCCACCAGTGATACGCGTAGCGGGGGTCAAGAGACCCAGTACTTC. This encodes CATSDTRSGGQETQYF.

In its sample, this clonotype was seen many times. The chain recombines TRBV3-1 with TRBJ1-2; D uncertain. This CDR3 is built from 13 residues. The V gene's germline CDR1 is LGHDT and CDR2 YNNKEL (reference sequence). V was pared by 0 bases and J by 4 bases, with 6 bases between. Here the CDR3 DNA reads TGTGCCAGCAGCCAAGAGCAGTCCTATGGCTACACCTTC. Encoded protein: CASSQEQSYGYTF.

This clonotype came up many times. This chain joins TRBV12-5 and TRBJ1-5, with 9 bases lining up with TRBD1. After removal of 1 base from V and 3 bases from J, the junction contained 1 base not matched to a gene. From germline, CDR1 is LGHNT and CDR2 FRNRAP. The CDR3 consists of 15 residues. The CDR3 bases are TGTGCTAGTGGTTTGGGACAGGGGGTCAATCAGCCCCAGCATTTT. Its protein is CASGLGQGVNQPQHF.

This clonotype was seen repeatedly, ten times or more. The chain couples TRBV7-4 to TRBJ2-7; TRBD1 matches 11 bases. This CDR3 has 17 residues. In germline, CDR1 is SGHVT, CDR2 SQSDAQ. V lost 5 bases to trimming and J lost 3 bases; unmatched junction nucleotides: 12. CDR3 residues: CASSPPGGQGEYYEQYF. CDR3 coding DNA: TGTGCCAGCAGCCCCCCCGGGGGACAGGGGGAGTACTACGAGCAGTACTTC.

The table lists this clonotype with a few counts. The chain employs TRBV6-5 and TRBJ1-6, with TRBD1 identical over 8 bases. Germline CDR1 reads MNHEY; CDR2 reads SVGAGI. The CDR3 has 15 amino acids. Germline trimming cut 0 bases from V and 9 bases from J; bases unmatched to any gene: 4. CDR3 nucleotides: TGTGCCAGCAGTTACTCGATGACAGGGGTTTCACCCCTCCACTTT. Its translation is CASSYSMTGVSPLHF.

This clonotype occurred many times. The chain is built from TRBV28 and TRBJ2-7; D call uncertain. CDR3 length: 16 amino acids. V was trimmed by 6 bases and J by 0 bases, leaving 18 bases between them. Germline V CDR1 and CDR2: MDHEN, SYDVKM. This chain's CDR3 is CASSFSPTVISYEQYF. The CDR3 region has the DNA TGTGCCAGCAGCTTCAGCCCCACGGTCATCTCCTACGAGCAGTACTTC.

This clonotype was seen more than once but under ten times. This chain links TRBV7-8 with TRBJ2-7; D is unclear. V lost 7 bases, J lost 0 bases, and 7 bases lay in between. This CDR3 contains 12 residues. Germline V gene lookup returns CDR1 SGHVS and CDR2 FQNEAQ. The CDR3 region is CASTGPSYEQYF. In DNA form, the CDR3 reads TGTGCCAGCACCGGGCCCTCCTACGAGCAGTACTTC.

In its sample, this clonotype was seen a few times. The CDR3 here is CASSDIWGNEQFF. In nucleotides, the CDR3 is TGTGCCAGCAGTGATATCTGGGGGAATGAGCAGTTCTTC. V usage is TRBV2 and J usage is TRBJ2-1; D tentatively fits TRBD1 or TRBD2 (5 bases each). CDR1 is SNHLY and CDR2 is FYNNEI in the germline V gene. V lost 3 bases to trimming and J lost 7 bases, with 10 bases between them. This CDR3 has 13 amino acids.